These 20 T cell receptor beta chains share one sample of origin, sequenced in a study of cytomegalovirus exposure and HLA in healthy donors. PCR involved 60 Vbeta and 13 Jbeta primers. Sequenced by immunoSEQ multiplex PCR; TCRdb stores in-frame clones only, minus some. This sample has 100,000 or so clones, with more than 65% found just once. The sequenced material came from PBMCs. These receptors originate from a man aged 30 to 39 in good health and CMV-seronegative.

J is TRBJ2-7 and V is TRBV28; 7 bases are a match to TRBD1. The CDR3 is made up of 16 amino acids. V shed 5 bases, J shed 0 bases, and the junction held 10 bases outside the gene matches. CDR1 is MDHEN and CDR2 is SYDVKM in the germline V gene. CDR3 nucleotides: TGTGCCAGCAGTCGCCCTCCGACAGGGATCTCCTACGAGCAGTACTTC. Its translation: CASSRPPTGISYEQYF.

This clone came up once. The chain employs TRBV18 and TRBJ2-5; D is possibly TRBD1 (5 bases). There are 14 residues in the CDR3. Per germline, CDR1 KGHSH and CDR2 LQKENI. Trimming shortened V by 2 bases and J by 5 bases, and 12 bases separated the two germline ends. Written as DNA, the CDR3 is TGTGCCAGCTCACCAAGGGCAGGGCTGGAGACCCAGTACTTC. Protein sequence: CASSPRAGLETQYF.

This clone was observed a few times. The J gene is TRBJ2-5, the V gene TRBV6-5, with TRBD1 matching 7 bases. The CDR3 covers 13 residues. Germline V gene data show CDR1 as MNHEY and CDR2 as SVGAGI. The junction had 12 bases not matched to a gene; V was cut back by 6 bases and J by 11 bases. The DNA for the CDR3 is TGTGCCAGCAGGGACAGGATCATAGGAGCGCAGTACTTC. Translation gives CASRDRIIGAQYF.

The J gene is TRBJ2-5, the V gene TRBV30; 10 positions match TRBD2. The CDR3 runs to 15 residues. Germline CDR1 GTSNPN, CDR2 SVGIG (reference sequence). The J segment lost 5 bases and the V segment lost 2 bases, leaving 8 bases of the junction unmatched. CDR3 amino acids: CAWSPLAGVRETQYF. CDR3 DNA sequence: TGTGCCTGGAGTCCCCTAGCGGGAGTTAGGGAGACCCAGTACTTC.

The rearrangement joins TRBV5-1 to TRBJ2-1; 12 bases map to TRBD1. The CDR3 has 17 amino acids. Germline V lookup: CDR1 SGHRS, CDR2 YFSETQ. V was pared by 4 bases and J by 5 bases, with 10 bases of the junction left unmatched. CDR3 residues: CASSRNPGQGADNEQFF. The CDR3 region has the DNA TGCGCCAGCAGCAGAAACCCGGGACAGGGGGCCGACAATGAGCAGTTCTTC.

This clone was counted a few times. V gene TRBV30 combines with J gene TRBJ1-5, with 7 bases matching TRBD1. Germline CDR1 reads GTSNPN; CDR2 reads SVGIG (reference sequence). After removal of 2 bases from V and 7 bases from J, the junction contained 5 bases not matched to a gene. The CDR3 is 13 amino acids. The CDR3 DNA reads as TGTGCCTGGAGTTCCCAGGACAGGCAGCCCCAGCATTTT. This codes for CAWSSQDRQPQHF.

V and J are TRBV15 and TRBJ2-7, with D possibly matching TRBD2 (6 bases). The CDR3 has 16 amino acids. From germline, CDR1 is LNHNV and CDR2 YYDKDF (reference sequence). V was pared by 4 bases and J by 2 bases, with 18 bases between. CDR3 protein: CATSTIERGRAYEQYF. DNA for the CDR3: TGTGCCACCAGCACGATCGAACGGGGGAGAGCCTACGAGCAGTACTTC.

The chain uses TRBV30 and TRBJ1-5; 7 nucleotides align to TRBD1. Germline V gene lookup returns CDR1 GTSNPN and CDR2 SVGIG (reference sequence). This CDR3 is built from 14 residues. Losses at the gene ends were 5 bases for V and 4 bases for J; bases not matched to a gene: 8. CDR3 sequence (DNA): TGTGCCTGGTCACCACGGGACAGTAATCAGCCCCAGCATTTT. It encodes CAWSPRDSNQPQHF.

The rearrangement links TRBV28 to TRBJ2-6; 11 bases fit TRBD1. In germline, CDR1 is MDHEN, CDR2 SYDVKM. With V trimmed by 5 bases and J by 3 bases, 12 bases remained unmatched. CDR3 length equals 19 residues. CDR3 sequence (DNA): TGTGCCAGCAGTGAAACCCGGGACAGGGGGTTAGTTGGGGCCAACGTCCTGACTTTC. This translates into CASSETRDRGLVGANVLTF.

This clone was counted only a few times. The V call is TRBV19, the J call TRBJ2-7; maybe TRBD2 (6 bases). Germline V gene data show CDR1 as LNHDA and CDR2 as SQIVND (reference sequence). The CDR3 is made up of 15 amino acids. The ends were cut back, 5 bases at V and 0 bases at J, with 14 bases in the middle. CDR3 sequence reads: CASSRSGGPSYEQYF. The DNA of the CDR3 is TGTGCCAGTAGTCGCTCCGGGGGACCCTCCTACGAGCAGTACTTC.

CDR3: CASSQDFGGAGTDTQYF. The CDR3 nucleotides read TGCGCCAGCAGCCAAGATTTCGGCGGGGCGGGCACAGATACGCAGTATTTT. The V call is TRBV4-3, the J call TRBJ2-3; maybe TRBD2 (6 bases). From germline, CDR1 is LGHNA and CDR2 YSLEER. V lost 0 bases, J lost 1 base, and 14 bases lay in between. This CDR3 has 17 amino acids.

The chain recombines TRBV4-3 with TRBJ2-7; D remains ambiguous. Germline V gene data show CDR1 as LGHNA and CDR2 as YSLEER. Trimming left V 0 bases short and J 5 bases short, with 14 bases between. The CDR3 has 15 amino acids. The CDR3 nucleotides are TGCGCCAGCAGCCAAGATCCTGAGACATTGGACGAGCAGTACTTC. Protein sequence: CASSQDPETLDEQYF.

The chain joins TRBV2 to TRBJ1-2; 11 bases are a match to TRBD1. V dropped 4 bases and J dropped 8; count of bases not matched to a gene: 6. The CDR3 is 14 amino acids. CDR1 SNHLY and CDR2 FYNNEI come from the germline V gene. CDR3 DNA sequence: TGTGCCAGCAGTGGGACAGGGGGCGCGGGAGGCTACACCTTC. Its protein is CASSGTGGAGGYTF.

The chain joins TRBV28 to TRBJ2-2; D is possibly TRBD2 (6 bases). CDR3 length: 16 residues. V lost 3 bases and J lost 2, with 13 bases in between. The germline gives CDR1 MDHEN, CDR2 SYDVKM. The CDR3 DNA sequence: TGTGCCAGCAGTTTGTTTTCGGGACTCAACACCGGGGAGCTGTTTTTT. Protein sequence: CASSLFSGLNTGELFF.

The sample holds a few counts of this clone. V is TRBV2 and J is TRBJ2-7, with TRBD1 matching over 7 bases. The germline V gene encodes CDR1 SNHLY and CDR2 FYNNEI. This CDR3 region has 14 residues. V shed 2 bases and J 5 bases; nucleotides not matched to a gene: 6. The chain's CDR3 is CASSEQGGGDEQYF. In DNA, the CDR3 is TGTGCCAGCAGTGAACAAGGGGGCGGCGACGAGCAGTACTTC.

The DNA of the CDR3 is TGTGCCAGCAGCTTACATCAGGGGACCGAGCAGTACTTC. It yields the protein CASSLHQGTEQYF. This chain joins TRBV7-2 and TRBJ2-7; a possible D gene is TRBD1 (6 bases). The germline V gene encodes CDR1 SGHTA and CDR2 FQGNSA. The CDR3 totals 13 residues. Trimming pared 2 bases from V and 6 bases from J, leaving 11 bases between.

The chain has TRBV5-5 and TRBJ1-2; tentatively, D is TRBD1 (5 bases). Per the germline V gene, CDR1 is SGHKS and CDR2 is YYEKEE (reference sequence). This CDR3 has 14 residues. Trimming took off 0 bases at V and 3 bases at J, with 9 bases between the two ends. CDR3 nucleotide sequence: TGTGCCAGCAGCTTGGTAGGGGTCGACTATGGCTACACCTTC. This sequence encodes CASSLVGVDYGYTF.

The sample holds a few counts of this clone. J is TRBJ2-5 and V is TRBV5-6; possible D gene TRBD2, 6 bases. V was clipped by 3 bases and J by 1 base, with 10 bases between them. The CDR3 length is 14 residues. Germline loops: CDR1 SGHDT, CDR2 YYEEEE. CDR3 in amino acids: CASSSGGTQETQYF. For the CDR3, the DNA is TGTGCCAGCAGCTCTGGGGGGACCCAAGAGACCCAGTACTTC. Full variable domain (missing parts from reference TRBV5-6 and TRBJ2-5): DAGVTQSPTHLIKTRGQQVTLRCSPKSGHDTVSWYQQALGQGPQFIFQYYEEEERQRGNFPDRFSGHQFPNYSSELNVNALLLGDSALYLCASSSGGTQETQYFGPGTRLLVL.

The chain recombines TRBV6-4 with TRBJ1-4, with D hard to call. This CDR3 is built from 14 residues. Germline values: CDR1 MRHNA, CDR2 SNTAGT. Trimming cost V 2 bases and J 3 bases, with 7 bases left between them. CDR3 protein: CASSDGGPNEKLFF. The CDR3, as DNA: TGTGCCAGCAGTGACGGAGGACCTAATGAAAAACTGTTTTTT.

The chain uses TRBV27 and TRBJ1-5; TRBD1 agrees at 9 bases. After removal of 5 bases from V and 9 bases from J, the junction contained 11 bases not matched to a gene. The CDR3 sequence is 15 residues long. In germline, CDR1 is MNHEY, CDR2 SMNVEV (reference sequence). CDR3 region: CASSPGQGRSGPQHF. The CDR3 coding sequence is TGTGCCAGCAGTCCGGGACAGGGTCGGAGCGGGCCCCAGCATTTT.